This T cell receptor beta chain comes out of a study of OX40 agonist ivuxolimab in advanced cancers. Background on the study: At doses from 0.01 to 10 mg/kg, patients were given intravenous ivuxolimab every 2 weeks. Notes on the study in general: Both blood CD4+ and CD8+ T cells showed clonal growth by week 6 at 0.1 to 3.0 mg/kg. The average count of expanded clones was higher among CD8+ T cells than among CD4+. Among the lowest peripheral clonal expansion occurred in 0.1-3.0 mg/kg partial responders.

Using immunoSEQ multiplex PCR, the repertoire was profiled, and TCRdb retains in-frame clones only, with some absent. Of roughly 56,000 clones listed, approximately 80% are singletons. Germline CDR1 is LNHNV and CDR2 is YYDKDF (reference sequence). The CDR3 runs to 15 residues. The ends were cut back, 0 bases at V and 3 bases at J, with 11 bases in the middle. As concerns this clone: Its antigen is not known.

The sequencing here drew on CD4+ or CD8+ T cells sorted from blood, taken in a trial of the OX40 agonist ivuxolimab. V is TRBV15 and J is TRBJ2-5, with D unresolved. The TCR was taken from an adult with an advanced solid tumor such as melanoma, head and neck, liver or kidney cancer. CDR3 residues: CATSRDVTSEETQYF. For the CDR3, the DNA is TGTGCCACCAGCAGAGATGTAACCTCGGAAGAGACCCAGTACTTC. Using reference TRBV15 and TRBJ2-5 for the parts outside the CDR3, the full variable domain is DAMVIQNPRYQVTQFGKPVTLSCSQTLNHNVMYWYQQKSSQAPKLLFHYYDKDFNNEADTPDNFQSRRPNTSFCFLDIRSPGLGDTAMYLCATSRDVTSEETQYFGPGTRLLVL.